This T cell receptor beta chain was recorded in a study of T cell changes during pregnancy in multiple sclerosis. J lost 6 bases, V lost 0 bases, and 4 bases had no gene match. Germline loops: CDR1 GTSNPN, CDR2 SVGIG (reference sequence). The CDR3 has 13 residues. Data came from immunoSEQ multiplex PCR; TCRdb stores just in-frame clones and leaves some out. The data show 80,000 to 130,000 clones, around nine tenths seen once. The chain uses TRBV30 and TRBJ1-1, with TRBD1 matching 7 bases. This specimen was peripheral blood, taken in the second trimester of pregnancy. The origin of this receptor is a female donor with multiple sclerosis, enrolled in a pregnancy study. This CDR3 reads CAWSVGGPAEAFF. Here the CDR3 DNA reads TGTGCCTGGAGTGTAGGGGGCCCCGCTGAAGCTTTCTTT.